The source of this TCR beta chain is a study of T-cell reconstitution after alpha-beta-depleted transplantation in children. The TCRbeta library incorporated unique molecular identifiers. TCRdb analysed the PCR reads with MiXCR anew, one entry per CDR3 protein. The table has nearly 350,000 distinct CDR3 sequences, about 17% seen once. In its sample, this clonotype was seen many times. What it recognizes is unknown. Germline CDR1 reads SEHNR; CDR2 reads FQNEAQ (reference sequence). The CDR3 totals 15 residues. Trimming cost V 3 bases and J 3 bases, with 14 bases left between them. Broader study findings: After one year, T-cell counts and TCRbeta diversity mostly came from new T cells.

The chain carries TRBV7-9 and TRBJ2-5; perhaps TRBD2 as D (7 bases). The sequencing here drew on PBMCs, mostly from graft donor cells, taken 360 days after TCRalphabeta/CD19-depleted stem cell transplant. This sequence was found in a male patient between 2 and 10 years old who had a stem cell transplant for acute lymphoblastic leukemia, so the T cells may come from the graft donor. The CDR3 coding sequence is TGTGCCAGCAGCTTCAGCGGGACACCTGAAGAGACCCAGTACTTC. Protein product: CASSFSGTPEETQYF. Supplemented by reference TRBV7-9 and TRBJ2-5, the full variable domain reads DTGVSQNPRHKITKRGQNVTFRCDPISEHNRLYWYRQTLGQGPEFLTYFQNEAQLEKSRLLSDRFSAERPKGSFSTLEIQRTEQGDSAMYLCASSFSGTPEETQYFGPGTRLLVL.